This entry concerns a single T cell receptor (beta chain). Its cognate antigen is unknown. The germline V gene has CDR1 ENHRY and CDR2 SYGVKD. The length of the CDR3 is 16 residues. V lost 2 bases, J lost 0 bases, and 2 bases stayed unmatched. The data are from a study of cytomegalovirus exposure and HLA in healthy donors. About the study: Researchers previously reported finding 117 million unique TCR beta sequences from 170 million or so T cells. Findings and caveats of the study: A highly shared variant cluster was judged a likely technical artifact. With further analysis later on, most CMV-associated TCR beta chains appeared HLA-restricted. Links to common viral pathogens appeared, in a later analysis, for several of the most significant clusters.

The PCR was carried out with 60 Vbeta primers and 13 Jbeta primers. Measured with immunoSEQ multiplex PCR; TCRdb has only the in-frame clones, and not every one. Among about 240,000 clones listed, around 80% were seen once. The sequence came from a boy between 10 and 17 years old in good health and CMV-seronegative. This rearrangement joins TRBV10-3 to TRBJ2-2, with 8 bases matching TRBD2. Sequenced input: PBMCs. As DNA, the CDR3 is TGTGCCATCAGTGAGCAAGCGGGAGCGAACACCGGGGAGCTGTTTTTT. Amino acids: CAISEQAGANTGELFF.